One sample yielded the 20 T cell receptor beta chains listed below, sequenced in a study of blood T cell repertoires in COVID-19. Clones were sequenced by immunoSEQ multiplex PCR, and TCRdb holds only the in-frame ones, with some missing. The sample yields about 210,000 clones, almost 85% seen once. Sample: peripheral blood. These receptors were collected from a woman aged 45 to 65 with active or convalescent COVID-19.

The chain combines TRBV13 with TRBJ2-1; TRBD1 agrees at 8 bases. The CDR3 is 14 residues long. Trimming removed 8 bases from V and 1 base from J; junction bases left unmatched: 4. In germline, CDR1 is PRHDT, CDR2 FYEKMQ (reference sequence). The CDR3 here is CASRRGQSYNEQFF. Here the CDR3 DNA reads TGTGCCAGCCGCAGGGGGCAGTCCTACAATGAGCAGTTCTTC. The full variable domain, its missing parts supplied by reference TRBV13 and TRBJ2-1, is AAGVIQSPRHLIKEKRETATLKCYPIPRHDTVYWYQQGPGQDPQFLISFYEKMQSDKGSIPDRFSAQQFSDYHSELNMSSLELGDSALYFCASRRGQSYNEQFFGPGTRLTVL.

CDR3 residues: CATQWAGNNEQFF. The DNA of the CDR3 is TGTGCCACCCAATGGGCAGGGAACAATGAGCAGTTCTTC. The chain links TRBV2 to TRBJ2-1; tentative D call: TRBD1 (5 bases). The germline V gene has CDR1 SNHLY and CDR2 FYNNEI. V lost 10 bases and J lost 5, with 15 bases in between. CDR3 size: 13 residues.

The CDR3 region is CASSDPTGTGEKLFF. The DNA of the CDR3 is TGTGCCAGCAGTGACCCTACAGGGACGGGAGAAAAACTGTTTTTT. This chain connects TRBV25-1 to TRBJ1-4, with D possibly matching TRBD1 (6 bases). V lost 3 bases to trimming and J lost 8 bases, with 16 bases between them. This CDR3 has 15 amino acids. CDR1 and CDR2 from the germline V gene are MGHDK and SYGVNS.

V is TRBV25-1 and J is TRBJ2-5, with TRBD1 identical over 7 bases. CDR1 and CDR2 from the germline V gene are MGHDK and SYGVNS. The CDR3 loop spans 12 amino acids. Unmatched junction bases numbered 5, after V lost 11 bases and J lost 2 bases. The CDR3 spells CARGRGQETQYF. In nucleotides, the CDR3 is TGTGCCCGCGGCAGGGGGCAAGAGACCCAGTACTTC. The full variable domain, its missing parts supplied by reference TRBV25-1 and TRBJ2-5, is EADIYQTPRYLVIGTGKKITLECSQTMGHDKMYWYQQDPGMELHLIHYSYGVNSTEKGDLSSESTVSRIRTEHFPLTLESARPSHTSQYLCARGRGQETQYFGPGTRLLVL.

The chain joins TRBV11-2 to TRBJ2-7, with 13 bases fitting TRBD2. CDR1 and CDR2 (germline): SGHAT, FQNNGV. Trimming removed 5 bases from V and 2 bases from J; junction bases left unmatched: 9. This CDR3 has 17 amino acids. The CDR3 loop reads CASSRRLAGGFPYEQYF. CDR3 in DNA: TGTGCCAGCAGCCGTAGACTAGCGGGAGGTTTTCCCTACGAGCAGTACTTC. Supplemented by reference TRBV11-2 and TRBJ2-7, the full variable domain reads EAGVAQSPRYKIIEKRQSVAFWCNPISGHATLYWYQQILGQGPKLLIQFQNNGVVDDSQLPKDRFSAERLKGVDSTLKIQPAKLEDSAVYLCASSRRLAGGFPYEQYFGPGTRLTVT.

The V and J genes are TRBV19 and TRBJ1-5; D is undetermined. The V end was cut by 1 base, the J end by 6 bases, with 13 bases between. From germline, CDR1 is LNHDA and CDR2 SQIVND (reference sequence). The length of the CDR3 is 15 residues. The CDR3, as DNA: TGTGCCAGTAGTATAGGCGCGGGGAGGACTCAGCCCCAGCATTTT. Encoded protein: CASSIGAGRTQPQHF.

The rearrangement joins TRBV7-2 to TRBJ2-3; 14 bases fit TRBD2. Germline V gene sequence: CDR1 SGHTA, CDR2 FQGNSA. V shed 6 bases and J 6 bases; nucleotides not matched to a gene: 8. The CDR3 spans 16 residues. The CDR3 protein is CASRPPGLAGADTQYF. DNA for the CDR3: TGTGCCAGCAGACCCCCGGGACTAGCGGGAGCTGATACGCAGTATTTT.

The chain employs TRBV2 and TRBJ2-6, with TRBD1 matching over 9 bases. Germline V CDR1 and CDR2: SNHLY, FYNNEI. Losses at the gene ends were 5 bases for V and 1 base for J; bases not matched to a gene: 6. CDR3 length equals 17 residues. In DNA form, the CDR3 reads TGTGCCAGCAGTCCGGGACAGGGATTATCTGGGGCCAACGTCCTGACTTTC. Its protein is CASSPGQGLSGANVLTF.

This sequence joins TRBV28 and TRBJ2-1, with D tentatively TRBD1 (6 bases). CDR1 is MDHEN and CDR2 is SYDVKM in the germline V gene. This CDR3 contains 15 residues. V lost 3 bases, J lost 7 bases, and 16 bases lay in between. In DNA form, the CDR3 reads TGTGCCAGCAGTTTTGGGACAACCTTGGCGAATGAGCAGTTCTTC. Its translation is CASSFGTTLANEQFF. The whole variable domain, filled in from reference TRBV28 and TRBJ2-1, reads DVKVTQSSRYLVKRTGEKVFLECVQDMDHENMFWYRQDPGLGLRLIYFSYDVKMKEKGDIPEGYSVSREKKERFSLILESASTNQTSMYLCASSFGTTLANEQFFGPGTRLTVL.

The chain recombines TRBV5-1 with TRBJ2-3; 12 bases line up with TRBD1. This CDR3 comprises 16 residues. The trim removed 3 bases at V and 5 bases at J, leaving 7 bases unmatched. CDR1 and CDR2 from the germline V gene are SGHRS and YFSETQ. The CDR3 here is CASSSAGTGGRDTQYF. The CDR3 bases are TGCGCCAGCAGCTCCGCCGGGACAGGGGGCAGAGATACGCAGTATTTT.

The chain links TRBV18 to TRBJ2-1; the match to TRBD2 covers 8 bases. The CDR3 consists of 14 residues. With V trimmed by 0 bases and J by 8 bases, 3 bases remained unmatched. From germline, CDR1 is KGHSH and CDR2 LQKENI. CDR3 in DNA: TGTGCCAGCTCACCACCCAGCGGGAGTGATGAGCAGTTCTTC. It is translated as CASSPPSGSDEQFF.

The chain employs TRBV6-1 and TRBJ1-1, with D hard to call. The V end lost 5 bases, the J end lost 1 base, and 8 bases lay between the germline ends. There are 13 residues in the CDR3. In germline, CDR1 is MNHNS, CDR2 SASEGT. As DNA, the CDR3 is TGTGCCAGCAGTTCAAGCGCGAACACTGAAGCTTTCTTT. This sequence encodes CASSSSANTEAFF.

This clone has more than one count but fewer than ten. This rearrangement joins TRBV11-3 to TRBJ2-1, with D possibly being TRBD2 (6 bases). The CDR3 spans 14 residues. Germline V CDR1 and CDR2: SGHNT, YENEEA. The V and J ends lost 2 bases and 7 bases respectively, with 12 bases between them. CDR3 loop: CASSLPGGVNEQFF. CDR3 sequence (DNA): TGTGCCAGCAGCTTACCCGGAGGGGTGAATGAGCAGTTCTTC.

The rearrangement uses TRBV11-2 and TRBJ1-2; no clear D. Trimming cost V 5 bases and J 1 base, with 14 bases left between them. The CDR3 extends over 15 amino acids. Germline V gene lookup returns CDR1 SGHAT and CDR2 FQNNGV. CDR3 in amino acids: CASSPPGRFNYGYTF. The CDR3 DNA follows: TGTGCCAGCAGCCCACCCGGGAGGTTTAACTATGGCTACACCTTC. Full variable domain (missing parts from reference TRBV11-2 and TRBJ1-2): EAGVAQSPRYKIIEKRQSVAFWCNPISGHATLYWYQQILGQGPKLLIQFQNNGVVDDSQLPKDRFSAERLKGVDSTLKIQPAKLEDSAVYLCASSPPGRFNYGYTFGSGTRLTVV.

The count of this clone is one. This rearrangement joins TRBV7-7 to TRBJ2-5, with TRBD1 matching 8 bases. Germline CDR1 is SSHAT and CDR2 is FNYEAQ (reference sequence). The CDR3 is 14 amino acids. Trimming at V came to 5 bases and at J to 3 bases, leaving 5 bases not matched to a gene. The CDR3: CASSRTGLKETQYF. The CDR3 nucleotides are TGTGCCAGCAGCCGGACAGGGCTGAAAGAGACCCAGTACTTC.

This clone has only a few counts. The chain employs TRBV5-4 and TRBJ1-5; weak D call: TRBD1 (6 bases). The germline V and J ends were trimmed by 2 bases and 2 bases, with 11 bases remaining between them. CDR3 length: 15 residues. CDR1 SGHNT and CDR2 YYREEE come from the germline V gene (reference sequence). This chain's CDR3 is CASSLAGERNQPQHF. CDR3 DNA: TGTGCCAGCAGCTTAGCAGGGGAGCGCAATCAGCCCCAGCATTTT. The full variable domain, with the rest looked up from reference TRBV5-4 and TRBJ1-5, is ETGVTQSPTHLIKTRGQQVTLRCSSQSGHNTVSWYQQALGQGPQFIFQYYREEENGRGNFPPRFSGLQFPNYSSELNVNALELDDSALYLCASSLAGERNQPQHFGDGTRLSIL.

The table lists this clone with a few counts. The rearrangement uses TRBV5-4 and TRBJ1-2, with 9 bases matching TRBD1. This CDR3 has 14 amino acids. Trimming took 4 bases from V and 4 from J; bases not matched to a gene: 5. CDR1 SGHNT and CDR2 YYREEE come from the germline V gene (reference sequence). The CDR3 loop reads CASSPTGGVYGYTF. CDR3 in DNA: TGTGCCAGCAGCCCGACAGGGGGGGTCTATGGCTACACCTTC. Using reference TRBV5-4 and TRBJ1-2 for the parts outside the CDR3, the full variable domain is ETGVTQSPTHLIKTRGQQVTLRCSSQSGHNTVSWYQQALGQGPQFIFQYYREEENGRGNFPPRFSGLQFPNYSSELNVNALELDDSALYLCASSPTGGVYGYTFGSGTRLTVV.

The chain joins TRBV6-6 to TRBJ1-3; TRBD1 might be the D (5 bases). Germline V lookup: CDR1 MNHNY, CDR2 SVGAGI (reference sequence). This CDR3 is built from 16 residues. Trimming left V 4 bases short and J 2 bases short, with 15 bases between. As DNA, the CDR3 is TGTGCCAGCAGTTCCATCAGGGAAAGGGCTGGAAACACCATATATTTT. It translates to CASSSIRERAGNTIYF.

As for this clone: Different DNA sequences within this sample yield the same CDR3. V usage is TRBV18 and J usage is TRBJ1-2, with D tentatively TRBD1 (5 bases). The CDR3 has 13 amino acids. V gave up 3 bases and J gave up 4 bases, with 9 bases separating them. CDR1 is KGHSH, CDR2 LQKENI, per germline. As DNA, the CDR3 is TGTGCCAGCTCACCCCTAGACAGCTATGGCTACACCTTC. It is translated as CASSPLDSYGYTF.

This clone has more than one count but fewer than ten. V is TRBV6-5 and J is TRBJ1-2; D perhaps matches TRBD1 (6 bases). Germline CDR1 and CDR2: MNHEY and SVGAGI. The CDR3 covers 14 residues. Trimming took 5 bases from V and 7 from J, leaving 17 bases between them. The CDR3 sequence is CASSRTGTSGGYTF. For the CDR3, the DNA is TGTGCCAGCAGTCGCACCGGGACATCGGGTGGCTACACCTTC.